The 20 T cell receptor beta chains below were found in one sample sequenced in a study of response to subunit inactivated influenza vaccine. One entry per CDR3 protein, called by TCRdb with MiXCR from the RT-PCR reads. The table has roughly 550,000 distinct CDR3 sequences, roughly 23% seen once; the top ten hold 2.8%. These data also featured in a second study, about T cells expressing NK-cell markers. Turning to that study: TCR beta cDNA was generated via 5'RACE template switching incorporating UMIs.

Sequenced material: CD4+ T cells sorted from PBMCs, taken 11 to 12 days after vaccination. These receptors all come from a man in his fifties or sixties who received an inactivated influenza vaccine.

This clonotype was found a few times. The chain employs TRBV6-1 and TRBJ2-7; D ambiguous. Germline V gene lookup returns CDR1 MNHNS and CDR2 SASEGT. V shed 6 bases and J shed 0 bases, with 12 bases lying between them. CDR3 length: 14 residues. CDR3 sequence (DNA): TGTGCCAGCAGCCATAGGTGGTCCTCCTACGAGCAGTACTTC. The encoded protein is CASSHRWSSYEQYF.

This chain links TRBV4-3 with TRBJ2-1; D may be TRBD2 (5 bases). The CDR3 runs to 14 residues. Per the germline V gene, CDR1 is LGHNA and CDR2 is YSLEER. Trimming pared 4 bases from V and 8 bases from J, leaving 15 bases between. The chain's CDR3 is CASSPLGESDEQFF. The CDR3 nucleotides read TGCGCCAGCAGCCCACTCGGGGAGTCGGATGAGCAGTTCTTC.

J is TRBJ2-1 and V is TRBV29-1; 7 bases are a match to TRBD1. Germline values: CDR1 SQVTM, CDR2 ANQGSEA. This CDR3 region has 14 residues. This chain's CDR3 is CSHSPTGLYNEQFF. The CDR3, as DNA: TGCAGTCACAGTCCGACAGGGCTCTACAATGAGCAGTTCTTC.

In this sample, this clonotype turned up a few times. The rearrangement uses TRBV5-4 and TRBJ2-7, with a weak D call TRBD2 (6 bases). This CDR3 comprises 11 residues. Germline V gives CDR1 SGHNT, CDR2 YYREEE (reference sequence). CDR3 protein: CGGTPYYEQYF. For the CDR3, the DNA is TGTGGCGGGACTCCGTACTACGAGCAGTACTTC.

This clonotype has more than one count but fewer than ten. This chain joins TRBV11-1 and TRBJ2-5, with D tentatively TRBD1 (5 bases). The CDR3 runs 15 residues. V was trimmed by 1 base and J by 3 bases, leaving 12 bases between them. From germline, CDR1 is SGHAT and CDR2 FQDESV (reference sequence). This chain's CDR3 is CASSLGSGREETQYF. CDR3 in DNA: TGTGCCAGCAGCTTAGGGTCCGGCAGGGAAGAGACCCAGTACTTC.

This clonotype showed up just a few times. V and J are TRBV6-1 and TRBJ2-3; 11 nucleotides line up with TRBD1. Trimming took 8 bases from V and 3 from J; bases not matched to a gene: 16. The V gene's germline CDR1 is MNHNS and CDR2 SASEGT. The CDR3 sequence is 18 residues long. CDR3 amino acids: CASRKPGDRGKKTDTQYF. The CDR3 DNA reads TGTGCCAGCCGAAAACCCGGGGACAGGGGGAAAAAGACAGATACGCAGTATTTT.

This clonotype was seen more than once but under ten times. Since a much larger clone is just one base distant, this may be a read error. The rearrangement links TRBV9 to TRBJ2-1, with D unclear. Germline CDR1 is SGDLS and CDR2 is YYNGEE. Trimming pared 0 bases from V and 5 bases from J, leaving 0 bases between. CDR3 size: 11 residues. CDR3 residues: CASSVDNEQFF. The CDR3 DNA reads TGTGCCAGCAGCGTAGACAATGAGCAGTTCTTC.

This clonotype appeared a few times. The chain carries TRBV29-1 and TRBJ1-1; 7 bases align to TRBD1. Germline V lookup: CDR1 SQVTM, CDR2 ANQGSEA. This CDR3 has 13 residues. Losses at the gene ends were 5 bases for V and 9 bases for J; bases not matched to a gene: 12. The CDR3 DNA is TGCAGCGTTTCGGGACAGTGGACTAGGCAAGCTTTCTTT. This codes for CSVSGQWTRQAFF. The entire variable domain, with the rest obtained from reference TRBV29-1 and TRBJ1-1, is as follows: SAVISQKPSRDICQRGTSLTIQCQVDSQVTMMFWYRQQPGQSLTLIATANQGSEATYESGFVIDKFPISRPNLTFSTLTVSNMSPEDSSIYLCSVSGQWTRQAFFGQGTRLTVV.

V is TRBV7-3 and J is TRBJ2-7; 10 bases map to TRBD2. Germline values: CDR1 SGHTA, CDR2 FQGTGA. The CDR3 extends over 16 amino acids. V was pared by 2 bases and J by 2 bases, with 6 bases of the junction left unmatched. The CDR3 reads CASSLLLAGIPYEQYF. Here the CDR3 DNA reads TGTGCCAGCAGCTTACTACTAGCGGGAATCCCCTACGAGCAGTACTTC.

This clonotype has only a few counts. V and J are TRBV5-5 and TRBJ1-5; 8 nucleotides match TRBD1. V was pared by 4 bases and J by 0 bases, with 12 bases of the junction left unmatched. In germline, CDR1 is SGHKS, CDR2 YYEKEE (reference sequence). The length of the CDR3 is 18 residues. The chain's CDR3 is CASSPRDRTISSNQPQHF. The CDR3 DNA follows: TGTGCCAGCAGCCCCCGGGACAGGACGATTAGTAGCAATCAGCCCCAGCATTTT. The full variable domain, completed using reference TRBV5-5 and TRBJ1-5, is DAGVTQSPTHLIKTRGQQVTLRCSPISGHKSVSWYQQVLGQGPQFIFQYYEKEERGRGNFPDRFSARQFPNYSSELNVNALLLGDSALYLCASSPRDRTISSNQPQHFGDGTRLSIL.

This clonotype was detected only a few times. The chain recombines TRBV24-1 with TRBJ2-1, with 11 bases identical to TRBD2. Germline V gene sequence: CDR1 KGHDR, CDR2 SFDVKD. Germline trimming cut 5 bases from V and 4 bases from J; bases unmatched to any gene: 6. The CDR3 sequence is 16 residues long. The CDR3 loop reads CATSGSGGGGYNEQFF. The CDR3, as DNA: TGTGCCACCAGTGGTAGCGGGGGGGGAGGGTACAATGAGCAGTTCTTC.

The V and J genes are TRBV4-2 and TRBJ2-2, with 14 bases lining up with TRBD2. Trimming cost V 4 bases and J 6 bases; bases outside gene matches: 7. The CDR3 is 17 amino acids. Per germline, CDR1 LGHNA and CDR2 YNFKEQ. The CDR3 here is CASSPPGLAGVSGELFF. CDR3 nucleotides: TGTGCCAGCAGCCCGCCGGGACTAGCGGGAGTGTCCGGGGAGCTGTTTTTT.

This rearrangement joins TRBV7-9 to TRBJ2-2; D possibly corresponds to TRBD1 (5 bases). The length of the CDR3 is 16 residues. Trimming left V 2 bases short and J 1 base short, with 11 bases between. Germline lookup yields CDR1 SEHNR and CDR2 FQNEAQ (reference sequence). CDR3 amino acids: CASSLPRARNTGELFF. The CDR3 DNA follows: TGTGCCAGCAGCTTACCCAGGGCTAGGAACACCGGGGAGCTGTTTTTT. The variable domain in full, with the rest retrieved from reference TRBV7-9 and TRBJ2-2, is DTGVSQNPRHKITKRGQNVTFRCDPISEHNRLYWYRQTLGQGPEFLTYFQNEAQLEKSRLLSDRFSAERPKGSFSTLEIQRTEQGDSAMYLCASSLPRARNTGELFFGEGSRLTVL.

This clonotype was observed many times. V usage is TRBV6-2 or TRBV6-3 and J usage is TRBJ2-7; TRBD2 matches 7 bases. CDR3 size: 17 residues. The germline V gene has CDR1 MNHEY and CDR2 SVGEGT. V dropped 3 bases and J dropped 3; count of bases not matched to a gene: 14. The CDR3 loop reads CASSYSGLVGVYYEQYF. For the CDR3, the DNA is TGTGCCAGCAGTTATTCCGGACTAGTGGGGGTATACTACGAGCAGTACTTC.

This clonotype was detected only a few times. As DNA, the CDR3 is TGTGCCAGCAGCCAACCTCCCGGGACAGGGGGTGAGCAGTACTTC. It encodes CASSQPPGTGGEQYF. The chain joins TRBV4-2 to TRBJ2-7, with 11 bases aligning to TRBD1. The CDR3 consists of 15 residues. The junction had 7 bases not matched to a gene; V was cut back by 2 bases and J by 7 bases. Germline V gene lookup returns CDR1 LGHNA and CDR2 YNFKEQ.

The rearrangement uses TRBV5-1 and TRBJ1-3, with a weak D call TRBD1 (6 bases). The CDR3 extends over 15 amino acids. CDR1 and CDR2 from the germline V gene are SGHRS and YFSETQ. The V and J ends lost 4 bases and 0 bases respectively, with 11 bases between them. The DNA of the CDR3 is TGCGCCAGCAGCAAGGACAGTGGCTCTGGAAACACCATATATTTT. Translation: CASSKDSGSGNTIYF.

This clonotype showed up many times. This chain connects TRBV20-1 to TRBJ2-7; 9 bases are a match to TRBD1. V trimming: 5 bases; J trimming: 4 bases; junction bases outside the gene matches: 12. Germline lookup yields CDR1 DFQATT and CDR2 SNEGSKA (reference sequence). The CDR3 totals 15 residues. CDR3 in DNA: TGCAGTGCTCTCGCCCCCACAGGGGGCGAGTACGAGCAGTACTTC. It encodes CSALAPTGGEYEQYF.

This clonotype was seen many times. This chain links TRBV12-3 or TRBV12-4 with TRBJ2-2; no firm D call. The CDR3 extends over 15 amino acids. V was cut by 1 base and J by 0 bases, with 6 bases left in between. The CDR3: CASSLGMANTGELFF. In DNA form, the CDR3 reads TGTGCCAGCAGTTTAGGGATGGCGAACACCGGGGAGCTGTTTTTT.

The CDR3 protein is CASSRGYAYEQYF. In DNA form, the CDR3 reads TGTGCCAGCAGCCGGGGGTACGCTTACGAGCAGTACTTC. The gene calls are TRBV7-2 and TRBJ2-7; D may be TRBD2 (6 bases). CDR3 size: 13 residues. Trimming removed 5 bases from V and 4 bases from J, with 12 bases in between. The germline gives CDR1 SGHTA, CDR2 FQGNSA.

The chain combines TRBV4-3 with TRBJ1-4; D might be TRBD1 (5 bases). The germline V gene encodes CDR1 LGHNA and CDR2 YSLEER. V was shortened by 0 bases and J by 7 bases, with 12 bases between the two germline ends. The CDR3 totals 15 residues. The CDR3 loop is CASSQEYRLSEKLFF. The CDR3 DNA is TGCGCCAGCAGCCAAGAGTACAGGCTTAGTGAAAAACTGTTTTTT.